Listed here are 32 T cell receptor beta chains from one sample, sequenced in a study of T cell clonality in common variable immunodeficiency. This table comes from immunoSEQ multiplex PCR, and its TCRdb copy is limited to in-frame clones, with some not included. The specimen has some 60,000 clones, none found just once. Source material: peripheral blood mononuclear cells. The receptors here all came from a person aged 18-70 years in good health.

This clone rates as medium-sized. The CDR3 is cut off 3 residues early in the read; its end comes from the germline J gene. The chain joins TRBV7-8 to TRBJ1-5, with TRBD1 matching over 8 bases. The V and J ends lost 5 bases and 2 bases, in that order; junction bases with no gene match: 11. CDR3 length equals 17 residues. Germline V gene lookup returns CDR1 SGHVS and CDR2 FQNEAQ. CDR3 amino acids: CASSKNQGAGGNQPQHF. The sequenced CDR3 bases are TGTGCCAGCAGCAAAAATCAGGGGGCGGGCGGCAATCAGCCC.

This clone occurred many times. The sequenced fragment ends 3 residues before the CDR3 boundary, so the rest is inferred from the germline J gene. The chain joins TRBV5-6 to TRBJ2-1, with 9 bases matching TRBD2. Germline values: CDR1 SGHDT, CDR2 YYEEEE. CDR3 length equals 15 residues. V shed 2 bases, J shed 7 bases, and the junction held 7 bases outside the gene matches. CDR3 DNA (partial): TGTGCCAGCAGCTTTAGCGGGAGCCTTGGGAATGAG. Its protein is CASSFSGSLGNE. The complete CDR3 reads CASSFSGSLGNEQFF. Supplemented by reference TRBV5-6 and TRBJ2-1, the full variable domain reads DAGVTQSPTHLIKTRGQQVTLRCSPKSGHDTVSWYQQALGQGPQFIFQYYEEEERQRGNFPDRFSGHQFPNYSSELNVNALLLGDSALYLCASSFSGSLGNEQFFGPGTRLTVL.

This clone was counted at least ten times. The covered CDR3 bases are TGCAGTGCTCTGGGGGGGGAGTTCGGGACCATCAGCTCCTACAATGAG. Encoded protein: CSALGGEFGTISSYNE. The whole CDR3 reads CSALGGEFGTISSYNEQFF. The chain joins TRBV20-1 to TRBJ2-1, with 7 nucleotides matching TRBD2. The CDR3 is cut off 3 residues early in the read; its end comes from the germline J gene. V trimming: 5 bases; J trimming: 0 bases; junction bases outside the gene matches: 19. CDR1 is DFQATT and CDR2 is SNEGSKA in the germline V gene (reference sequence). CDR3 length: 19 residues.

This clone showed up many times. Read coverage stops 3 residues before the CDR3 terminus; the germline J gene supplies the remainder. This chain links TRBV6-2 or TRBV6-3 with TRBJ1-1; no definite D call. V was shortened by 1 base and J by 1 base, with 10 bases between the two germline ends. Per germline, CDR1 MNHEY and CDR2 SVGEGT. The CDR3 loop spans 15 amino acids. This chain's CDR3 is CASSYYLRGNTEAFF. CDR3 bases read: TGTGCCAGCAGTTACTATTTGCGTGGGAACACTGAA.

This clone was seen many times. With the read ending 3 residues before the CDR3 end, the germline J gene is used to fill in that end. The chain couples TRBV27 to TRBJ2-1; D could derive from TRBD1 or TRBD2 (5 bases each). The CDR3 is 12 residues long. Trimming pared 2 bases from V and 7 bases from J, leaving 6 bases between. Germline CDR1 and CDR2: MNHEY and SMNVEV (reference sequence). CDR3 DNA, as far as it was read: TGTGCCAGCAGTTTAGAGGGGAATGAG. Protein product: CASSLEGNE. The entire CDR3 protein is CASSLEGNEQFF.

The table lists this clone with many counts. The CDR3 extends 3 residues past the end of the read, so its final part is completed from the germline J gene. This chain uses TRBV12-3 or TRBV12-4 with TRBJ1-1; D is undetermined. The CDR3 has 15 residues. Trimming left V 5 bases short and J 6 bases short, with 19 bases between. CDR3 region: CASSQQVSTRAEAFF. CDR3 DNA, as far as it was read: TGTGCCAGCAGTCAGCAAGTTAGCACACGGGCTGAA.

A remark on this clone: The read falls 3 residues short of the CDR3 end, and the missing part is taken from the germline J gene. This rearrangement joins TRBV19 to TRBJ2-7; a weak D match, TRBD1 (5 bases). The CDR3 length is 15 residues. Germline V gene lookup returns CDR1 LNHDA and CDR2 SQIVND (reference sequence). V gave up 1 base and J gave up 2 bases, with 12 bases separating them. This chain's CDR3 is CASSIVTGRTYEQYF. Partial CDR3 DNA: TGTGCCAGTAGTATAGTAACAGGACGTACCTACGAG. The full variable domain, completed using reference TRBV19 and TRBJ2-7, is DGGITQSPKYLFRKEGQNVTLSCEQNLNHDAMYWYRQDPGQGLRLIYYSQIVNDFQKGDIAEGYSVSREKKESFPLTVTSAQKNPTAFYLCASSIVTGRTYEQYFGPGTRLTVT.

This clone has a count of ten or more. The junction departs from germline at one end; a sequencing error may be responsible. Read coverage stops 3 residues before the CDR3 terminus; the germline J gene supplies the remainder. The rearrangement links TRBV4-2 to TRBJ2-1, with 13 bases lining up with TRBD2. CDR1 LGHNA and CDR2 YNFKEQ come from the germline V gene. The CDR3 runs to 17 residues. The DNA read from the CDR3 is TGCGCCAGCAGCCAGACTCCGGGACTAGCGGGGAGCAATGAG. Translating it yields CASSQTPGLAGSNE. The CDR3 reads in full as CASSQTPGLAGSNEQFF.

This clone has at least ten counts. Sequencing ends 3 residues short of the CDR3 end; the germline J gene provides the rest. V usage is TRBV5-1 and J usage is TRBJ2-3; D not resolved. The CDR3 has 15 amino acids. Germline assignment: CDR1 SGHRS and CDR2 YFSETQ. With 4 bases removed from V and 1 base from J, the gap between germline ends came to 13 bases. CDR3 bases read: TGCGCCAGCAGCACCCTACCTTTAGGCACAGATACG. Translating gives CASSTLPLGTDT. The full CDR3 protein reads CASSTLPLGTDTQYF.

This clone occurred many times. CDR3 bases read: TGTGCCAGTAGTATTAGGGGACTCGTACTAGACATT. Translation gives CASSIRGLVLDI. In full, the CDR3 is CASSIRGLVLDIQYF. This chain uses TRBV19 with TRBJ2-4; the D gene is possibly TRBD2 (6 bases). The read terminates 3 residues ahead of where the CDR3 ends, so the germline J gene completes it. The CDR3 spans 15 residues. Germline values: CDR1 LNHDA, CDR2 SQIVND (reference sequence). The V end was cut by 3 bases, the J end by 8 bases, with 17 bases between.

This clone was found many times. The CDR3 sequence: CSARRTGYNEQFF. The sequenced part of the CDR3 DNA is TGCAGTGCTAGACGGACAGGCTACAATGAG. The chain couples TRBV20-1 to TRBJ2-1; TRBD1 aligns across 7 bases. From the germline J gene comes the end of the CDR3, since the read stops 3 residues before it. V lost 2 bases, J lost 3 bases, and 1 base stayed unmatched. This CDR3 spans 13 amino acids. The germline gives CDR1 DFQATT, CDR2 SNEGSKA (reference sequence).

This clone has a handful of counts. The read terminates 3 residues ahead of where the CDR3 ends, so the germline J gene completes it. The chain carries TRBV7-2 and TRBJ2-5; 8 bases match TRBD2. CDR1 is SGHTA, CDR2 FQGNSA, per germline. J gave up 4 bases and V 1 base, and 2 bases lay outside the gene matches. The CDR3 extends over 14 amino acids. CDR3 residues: CASSLGLAGETQYF. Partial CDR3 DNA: TGTGCCAGCAGCTTAGGGCTAGCGGGAGAGACC.

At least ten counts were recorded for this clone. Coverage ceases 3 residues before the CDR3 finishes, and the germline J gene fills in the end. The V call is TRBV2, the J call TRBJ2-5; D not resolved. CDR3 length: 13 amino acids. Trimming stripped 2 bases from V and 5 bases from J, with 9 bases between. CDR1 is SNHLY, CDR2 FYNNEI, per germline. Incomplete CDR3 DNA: TGTGCCAGCAGTGAATATAGCCGGGAGACC. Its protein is CASSEYSRET. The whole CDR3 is CASSEYSRETQYF. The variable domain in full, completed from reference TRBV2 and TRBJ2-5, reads EPEVTQTPSHQVTQMGQEVILRCVPISNHLYFYWYRQILGQKVEFLVSFYNNEISEKSEIFDDQFSVERPDGSNFTLKIRSTKLEDSAMYFCASSEYSRETQYFGPGTRLLVL.

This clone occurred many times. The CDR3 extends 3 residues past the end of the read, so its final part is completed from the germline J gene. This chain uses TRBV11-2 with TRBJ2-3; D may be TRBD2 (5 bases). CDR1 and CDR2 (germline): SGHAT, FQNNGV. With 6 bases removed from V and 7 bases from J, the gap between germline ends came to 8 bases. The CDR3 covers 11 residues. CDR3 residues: CASSTGYTQYF. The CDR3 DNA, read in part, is TGTGCCAGCAGTACGGGGTATACG.

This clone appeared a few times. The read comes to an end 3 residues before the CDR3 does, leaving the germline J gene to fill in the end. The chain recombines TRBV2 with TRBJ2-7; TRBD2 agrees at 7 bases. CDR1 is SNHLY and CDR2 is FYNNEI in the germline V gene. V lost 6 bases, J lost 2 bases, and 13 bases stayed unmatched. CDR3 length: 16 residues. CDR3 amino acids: CASRSPNSGVPYEQYF. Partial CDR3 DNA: TGTGCCAGCAGGAGCCCCAACAGCGGGGTCCCCTACGAG.

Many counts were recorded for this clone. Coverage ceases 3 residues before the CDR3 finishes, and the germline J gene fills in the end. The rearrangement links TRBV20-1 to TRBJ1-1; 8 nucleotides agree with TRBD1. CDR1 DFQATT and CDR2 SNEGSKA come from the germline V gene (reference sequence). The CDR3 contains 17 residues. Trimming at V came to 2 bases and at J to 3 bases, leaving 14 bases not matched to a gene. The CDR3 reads CSARKAGGKRVDTEAFF. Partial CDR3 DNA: TGCAGTGCTAGAAAGGCAGGGGGCAAGCGAGTCGACACTGAA.

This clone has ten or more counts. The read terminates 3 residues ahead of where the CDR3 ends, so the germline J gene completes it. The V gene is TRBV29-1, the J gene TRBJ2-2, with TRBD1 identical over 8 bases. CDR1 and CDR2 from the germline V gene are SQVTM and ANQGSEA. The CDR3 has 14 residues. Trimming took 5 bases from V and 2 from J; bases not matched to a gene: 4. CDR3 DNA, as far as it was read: TGCAGCGTTCGGACAGGGTTAAACACCGGGGAG. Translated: CSVRTGLNTGE. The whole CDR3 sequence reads CSVRTGLNTGELFF.

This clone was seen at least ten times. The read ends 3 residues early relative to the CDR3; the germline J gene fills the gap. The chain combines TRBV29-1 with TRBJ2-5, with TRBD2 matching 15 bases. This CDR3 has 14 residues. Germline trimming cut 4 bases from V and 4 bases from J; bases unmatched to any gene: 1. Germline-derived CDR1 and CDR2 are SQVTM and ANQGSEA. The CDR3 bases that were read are TGCAGCGTTGTGGGACTAGCGGGAGGAGAGACC. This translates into CSVVGLAGGET. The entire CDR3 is CSVVGLAGGETQYF.

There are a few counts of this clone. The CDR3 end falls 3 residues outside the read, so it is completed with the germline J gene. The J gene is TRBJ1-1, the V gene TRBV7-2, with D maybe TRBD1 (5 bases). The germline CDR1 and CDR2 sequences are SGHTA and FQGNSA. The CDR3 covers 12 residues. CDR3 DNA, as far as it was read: TGTGCCAGCAGCTCCACTAGCGGGACA. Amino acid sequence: CASSSTSGT. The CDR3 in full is CASSSTSGTAFF.

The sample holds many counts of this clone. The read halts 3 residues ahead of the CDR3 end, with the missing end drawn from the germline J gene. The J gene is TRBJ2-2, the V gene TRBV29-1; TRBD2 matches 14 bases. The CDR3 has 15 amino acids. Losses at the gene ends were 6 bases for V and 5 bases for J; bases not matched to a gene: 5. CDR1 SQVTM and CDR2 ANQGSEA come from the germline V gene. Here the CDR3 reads CSVTGLAGGTGELFF. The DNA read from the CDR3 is TGCAGCGTGACCGGACTAGCGGGAGGTACCGGGGAG.

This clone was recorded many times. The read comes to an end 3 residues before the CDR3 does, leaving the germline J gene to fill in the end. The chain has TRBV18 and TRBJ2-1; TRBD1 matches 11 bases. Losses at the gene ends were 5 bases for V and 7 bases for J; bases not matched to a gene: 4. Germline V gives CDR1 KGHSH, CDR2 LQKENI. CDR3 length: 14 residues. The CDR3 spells CASSTGTGGNEQFF. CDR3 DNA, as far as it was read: TGTGCCAGCTCAACCGGGACAGGGGGAAATGAG.

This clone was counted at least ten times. The CDR3 loop reads CASSSTGTGYEKLFF. Partial CDR3 DNA: TGTGCCAGCAGCTCGACCGGGACAGGGTATGAAAAA. The chain joins TRBV11-2 to TRBJ1-4, with 9 nucleotides matching TRBD1. Coverage ceases 3 residues before the CDR3 finishes, and the germline J gene fills in the end. Germline assignment: CDR1 SGHAT and CDR2 FQNNGV. After removal of 4 bases from V and 6 bases from J, the junction contained 6 bases not matched to a gene. The CDR3 is 15 residues long.

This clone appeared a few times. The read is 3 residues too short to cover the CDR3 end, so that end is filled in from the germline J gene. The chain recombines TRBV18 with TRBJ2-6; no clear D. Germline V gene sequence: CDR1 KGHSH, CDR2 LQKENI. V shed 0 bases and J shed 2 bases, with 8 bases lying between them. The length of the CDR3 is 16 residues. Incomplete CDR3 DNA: TGTGCCAGCTCACCACCGTCAGTAACTGGGGCCAACGTC. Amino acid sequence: CASSPPSVTGANV. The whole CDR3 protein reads CASSPPSVTGANVLTF.

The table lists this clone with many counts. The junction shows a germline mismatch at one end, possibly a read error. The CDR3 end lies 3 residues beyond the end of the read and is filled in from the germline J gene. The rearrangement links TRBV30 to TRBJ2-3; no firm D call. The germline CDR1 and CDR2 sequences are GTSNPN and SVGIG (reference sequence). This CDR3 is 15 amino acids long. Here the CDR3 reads CARSPSVRSTDTQYF. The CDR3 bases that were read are TGTGCCAGGAGCCCGTCGGTCCGTAGCACAGATACG.

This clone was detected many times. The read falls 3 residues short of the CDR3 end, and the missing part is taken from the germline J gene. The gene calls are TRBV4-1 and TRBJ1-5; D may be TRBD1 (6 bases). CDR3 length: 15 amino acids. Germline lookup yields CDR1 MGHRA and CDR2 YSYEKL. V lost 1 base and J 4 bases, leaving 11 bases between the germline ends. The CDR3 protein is CASSQVQGRNQPQHF. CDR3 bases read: TGCGCCAGCAGCCAAGTTCAGGGGCGAAATCAGCCC.

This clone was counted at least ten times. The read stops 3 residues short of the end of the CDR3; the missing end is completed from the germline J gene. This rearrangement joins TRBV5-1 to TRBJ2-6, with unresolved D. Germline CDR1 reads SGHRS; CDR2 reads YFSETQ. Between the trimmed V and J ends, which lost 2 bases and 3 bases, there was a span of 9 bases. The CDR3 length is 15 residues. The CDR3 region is CASSLPSSGANVLTF. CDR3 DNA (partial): TGCGCCAGCAGCTTACCGAGTAGTGGGGCCAACGTC. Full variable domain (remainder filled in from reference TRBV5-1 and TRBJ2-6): KAGVTQTPRYLIKTRGQQVTLSCSPISGHRSVSWYQQTPGQGLQFLFEYFSETQRNKGNFPGRFSGRQFSNSRSEMNVSTLELGDSALYLCASSLPSSGANVLTFGAGSRLTVL.

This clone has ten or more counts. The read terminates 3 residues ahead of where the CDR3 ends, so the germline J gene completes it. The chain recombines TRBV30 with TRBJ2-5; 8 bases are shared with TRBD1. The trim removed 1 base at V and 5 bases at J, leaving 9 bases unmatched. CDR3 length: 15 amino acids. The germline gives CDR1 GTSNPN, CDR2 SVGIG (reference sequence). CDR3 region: CAWSETGAPWETQYF. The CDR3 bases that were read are TGTGCCTGGAGTGAGACAGGGGCGCCTTGGGAGACC.

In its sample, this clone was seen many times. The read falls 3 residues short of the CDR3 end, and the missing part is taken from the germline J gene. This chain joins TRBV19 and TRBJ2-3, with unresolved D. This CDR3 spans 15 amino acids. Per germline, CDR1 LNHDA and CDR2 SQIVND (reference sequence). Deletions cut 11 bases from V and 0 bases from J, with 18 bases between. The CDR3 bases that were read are TGTGCCCGAAGACCCGCTTGGGCTAGCACAGATACG. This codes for CARRPAWASTDT. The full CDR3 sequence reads CARRPAWASTDTQYF.

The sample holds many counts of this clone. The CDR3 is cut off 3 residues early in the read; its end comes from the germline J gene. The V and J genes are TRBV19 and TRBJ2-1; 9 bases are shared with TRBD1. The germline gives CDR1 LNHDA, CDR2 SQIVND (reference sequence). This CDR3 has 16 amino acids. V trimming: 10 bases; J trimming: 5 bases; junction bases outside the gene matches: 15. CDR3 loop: CAISSRQGGLDNEQFF. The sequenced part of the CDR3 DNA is TGTGCCATCTCTTCTCGACAGGGGGGGTTGGACAATGAG.

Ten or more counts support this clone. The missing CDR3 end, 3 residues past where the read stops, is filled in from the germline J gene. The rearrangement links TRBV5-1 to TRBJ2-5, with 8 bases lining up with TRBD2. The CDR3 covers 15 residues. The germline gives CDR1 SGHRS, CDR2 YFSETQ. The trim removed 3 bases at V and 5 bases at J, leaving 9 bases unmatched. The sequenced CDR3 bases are TGCGCCAGCAGCTCGGATAGACTAGCGCGCGAGACC. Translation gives CASSSDRLARET. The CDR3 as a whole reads CASSSDRLARETQYF. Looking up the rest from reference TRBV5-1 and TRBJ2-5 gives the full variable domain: KAGVTQTPRYLIKTRGQQVTLSCSPISGHRSVSWYQQTPGQGLQFLFEYFSETQRNKGNFPGRFSGRQFSNSRSEMNVSTLELGDSALYLCASSSDRLARETQYFGPGTRLLVL.

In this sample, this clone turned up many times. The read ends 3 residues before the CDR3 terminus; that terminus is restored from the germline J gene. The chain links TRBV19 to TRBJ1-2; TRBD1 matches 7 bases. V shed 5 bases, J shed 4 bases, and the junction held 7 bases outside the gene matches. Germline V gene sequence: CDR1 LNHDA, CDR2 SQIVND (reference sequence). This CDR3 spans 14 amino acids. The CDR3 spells CASSPTGDLYGYTF. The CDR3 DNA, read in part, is TGTGCCAGTAGTCCCACAGGGGACCTCTATGGC.

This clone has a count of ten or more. The CDR3 here is CASSQVSGLAEAFF. The sequenced CDR3 bases are TGCGCCAGCAGCCAAGTTTCAGGGCTGGCTGAA. The J gene is TRBJ1-1, the V gene TRBV4-1; possibly TRBD1 for D (5 bases). Coverage ceases 3 residues before the CDR3 finishes, and the germline J gene fills in the end. The germline V gene has CDR1 MGHRA and CDR2 YSYEKL. Between the trimmed V and J ends, which lost 1 base and 6 bases, there was a span of 12 bases. The CDR3 loop spans 14 amino acids.